Listed below are T cell receptor beta chains from one sample, sequenced in a study of regulatory T cells in long-lasting Graves disease. TCRdb recomputed calls from the multiplex PCR reads with MiXCR, one row per CDR3 protein. The repertoire holds 300,000 to 500,000 distinct CDR3 sequences, with less than 25% as singletons. The sample in question was peripheral blood mononuclear cells (PBMCs), obtained when the disease was refractory, from a patient treated with antithyroid drugs. The receptor source for this set is a female donor with Graves disease. Each CDR3 is given with its conserved first and last residue. For some rows the clone size is stated as once, few or many, or as a class when expanded; others skip it.

NA | TRBJ2-2 | TRBV5-6 | CASSWGSLAGELFF
NA | TRBJ2-7 | TRBV6-1 | CASRRPGQPTYEQYF
NA | TRBJ2-7 | TRBV27 | CASSLESGRNHEQYF
NA | TRBJ2-2 | TRBV27 | CASSLLGFPGELFF
many | TRBJ1-2 | TRBV27 | CASRSAGSPYGYTF
NA | TRBJ2-1 | TRBV7-2 | CASRRGPAQSEQFF
few | TRBJ2-7 | TRBV18 | CASSPPRTGGKNSYEQYF
NA | TRBJ1-1 | TRBV6-1 | CASRLLQGAEAFF
NA | TRBJ1-5 | TRBV10-2 | CASSDGDNNQPQHF
many | TRBJ1-4 | TRBV12-3/TRBV12-4 | CASSFDTSGLFF
NA | TRBJ1-2 | TRBV5-1 | CASSLSATGVYGYTF
few | TRBJ1-2 | TRBV6-1 | CASTDRPFGSSYGYTF
many | TRBJ1-5 | TRBV30 | CAWSVGQSPNQPQHF
few | TRBJ2-2 | TRBV9 | CASSVSGSSTGELFF
many | TRBJ1-2 | TRBV13 | CASSSRTGRFGYTF
few | TRBJ1-2 | TRBV15 | CATSRFTAPGIGYTF
once | TRBJ2-7 | TRBV6-2/TRBV6-3 | CASSDGLAVGIPGQYF
NA | TRBJ2-1 | TRBV28 | CASSFPVDNEQFF